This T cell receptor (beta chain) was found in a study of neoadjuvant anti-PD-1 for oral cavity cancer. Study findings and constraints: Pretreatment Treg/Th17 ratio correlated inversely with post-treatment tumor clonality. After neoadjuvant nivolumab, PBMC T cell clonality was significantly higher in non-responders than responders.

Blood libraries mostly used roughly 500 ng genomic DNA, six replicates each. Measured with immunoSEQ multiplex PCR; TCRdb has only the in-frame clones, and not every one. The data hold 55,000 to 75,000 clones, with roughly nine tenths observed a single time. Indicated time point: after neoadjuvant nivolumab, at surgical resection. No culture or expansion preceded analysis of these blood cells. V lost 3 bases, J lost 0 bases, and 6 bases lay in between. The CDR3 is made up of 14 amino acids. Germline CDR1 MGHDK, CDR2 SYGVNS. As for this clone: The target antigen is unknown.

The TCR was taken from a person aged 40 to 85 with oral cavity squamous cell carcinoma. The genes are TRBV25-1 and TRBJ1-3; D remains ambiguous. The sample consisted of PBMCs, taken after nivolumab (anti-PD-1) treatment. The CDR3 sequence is CASSDSHSGNTIYF. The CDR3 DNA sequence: TGTGCCAGCAGTGACTCCCACTCTGGAAACACCATATATTTT. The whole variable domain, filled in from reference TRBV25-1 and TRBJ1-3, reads EADIYQTPRYLVIGTGKKITLECSQTMGHDKMYWYQQDPGMELHLIHYSYGVNSTEKGDLSSESTVSRIRTEHFPLTLESARPSHTSQYLCASSDSHSGNTIYFGEGSWLTVV.